This is a list of T cell receptor beta chains from one sample in a study of cytomegalovirus exposure and HLA in healthy donors. Only in-frame clones appear in the TCRdb table, and some are missing; sequencing was by immunoSEQ multiplex PCR. The sample holds over 150,000 clones, roughly 75% seen once. The specimen was PBMCs. Receptors were obtained from a male donor in good health and CMV-seronegative. The CDR3 runs from the conserved cysteine through the conserved F or W. A D gene is named only where the DNA matches it firmly. Only some rows state a clone size, as once, few, many or a class for expanded clones.

TRBJ2-7 . TRBV6-5 . CASSPSTPYYEQYF TGTGCCAGCAGTCCTTCGACACCTTACTACGAGCAGTACTTC
TRBJ1-5 TRBD1 TRBV19 . CASIRQGASNQPQHF TGTGCCAGTATTCGGCAGGGGGCGAGCAATCAGCCCCAGCATTTT
TRBJ1-2 . TRBV28 . CASYSGSYGYTF TGTGCCAGTTACAGCGGCTCCTATGGCTACACCTTC
TRBJ2-5 TRBD1 TRBV19 . CASADRVVRETQYF TGTGCCAGTGCGGACAGGGTAGTCAGAGAGACCCAGTACTTC
TRBJ2-6 . TRBV7-9 . CASSLRDTTSGANVLTF TGTGCCAGCAGCTTGCGAGACACCACCTCTGGGGCCAACGTCCTGACTTTC
TRBJ2-7 . TRBV10-3 . CAIRDSFYEQYF TGTGCCATCAGAGACTCTTTCTACGAGCAGTACTTC
TRBJ1-1 TRBD1 TRBV30 . CAWGGQGAGDTEAFF TGTGCCTGGGGTGGACAGGGGGCTGGGGACACTGAAGCTTTCTTT
TRBJ1-2 TRBD1 TRBV7-8 . CASSLVGTGDYGYTF TGTGCCAGCAGCTTAGTGGGGACAGGGGACTATGGCTACACCTTC
TRBJ2-5 TRBD2 TRBV29-1 . CSVAEKLAGERGQYF TGCAGCGTTGCCGAAAAACTAGCGGGAGAACGAGGCCAGTACTTC
TRBJ2-1 TRBD1 TRBV5-1 . CASSSTGSSHNEQFF TGCGCCAGCAGCTCGACAGGGTCGTCCCACAATGAGCAGTTCTTC
TRBJ2-3 . TRBV27 . CASSLSRLSTDTQYF TGTGCCAGCAGTTTATCCCGACTTAGCACAGATACGCAGTATTTT
TRBJ2-7 . TRBV5-6 . CASSSQGPISYEQYF TGTGCCAGCAGCTCCCAGGGTCCGATCTCCTACGAGCAGTACTTC
TRBJ2-3 . TRBV7-2 . CASSLGAGDTQYF TGTGCCAGCAGCTTAGGTGCGGGGGATACGCAGTATTTT
TRBJ2-7 . TRBV19 . CASSIRGGEQYF TGTGCCAGTAGTATCAGAGGAGGGGAGCAGTACTTC
TRBJ2-1 . TRBV4-1 . CASSRDTSYNEQFF TGCGCCAGCAGCCGGGACACCTCCTACAATGAGCAGTTCTTC
TRBJ2-7 TRBD2 TRBV27 . CASSFSGLSSYEQYF TGTGCCAGCAGTTTTAGCGGGTTGAGCTCCTACGAGCAGTACTTC
TRBJ2-3 . TRBV6-1 . CASSTLGLSTDTQYF TGTGCCAGCAGTACCTTGGGCCTGAGCACAGATACGCAGTATTTT
TRBJ1-1 . TRBV18 few CASSPGQSPEAFF TGTGCCAGCTCACCCGGACAGTCCCCTGAAGCTTTCTTT
TRBJ2-2 . TRBV5-1 . CASKRQTNTGELFF TGCGCCAGCAAGAGACAGACGAACACCGGGGAGCTGTTTTTT
TRBJ1-5 . TRBV27 . CASSAGGLSNQPQHF TGTGCCAGCAGTGCCGGGGGGCTGAGCAATCAGCCCCAGCATTTT
TRBJ2-4 . TRBV6-6 . CASSYTPGAKNIQYF TGTGCCAGCAGTTACACCCCGGGGGCCAAAAACATTCAGTACTTC
TRBJ2-4 . TRBV10-3 . CAISRDGGANIQYF TGTGCCATCAGCCGGGACGGAGGGGCGAACATTCAGTACTTC
TRBJ2-1 . TRBV10-3 . CAISEGQPYNEQFF TGTGCCATCAGTGAAGGACAGCCCTACAATGAGCAGTTCTTC
TRBJ1-1 TRBD1 TRBV11-2 . CASSLTGDTEAFF TGTGCCAGCAGCTTGACAGGGGACACTGAAGCTTTCTTT
TRBJ1-5 . TRBV6-6 . CASSYSGVPEPQHF TGTGCCAGCAGTTATTCGGGGGTCCCGGAGCCCCAGCATTTT
TRBJ1-1 . TRBV19 . CASSIGGNTEAFF TGTGCCAGTAGTATCGGAGGAAACACTGAAGCTTTCTTT
TRBJ2-1 TRBD2 TRBV9 once CASRGGTSGGYNEQFF TGTGCCAGCAGAGGCGGGACTAGCGGGGGGTACAATGAGCAGTTCTTC
TRBJ2-7 TRBD1 TRBV28 . CASTVPGQPPYEQYF TGTGCCAGCACCGTACCGGGACAGCCCCCCTACGAGCAGTACTTC
TRBJ2-5 TRBD1 TRBV5-4 once CASSYRGSSETQYF TGTGCCAGCAGCTACAGGGGATCCTCAGAGACCCAGTACTTC
TRBJ1-4 . TRBV6-1 . CASSEEPGEKLFF TGTGCCAGCAGTGAAGAACCAGGAGAAAAACTGTTTTTT
TRBJ2-2 . TRBV9 . CASSRVLDTGELFF TGTGCCAGCTCACGGGTGCTGGACACCGGGGAGCTGTTTTTT
TRBJ2-7 . TRBV18 . CASSGQHEQYF TGTGCCAGCTCTGGACAGCACGAGCAGTACTTC
TRBJ1-3 . TRBV28 . CASSPPSSGSGNTIYF TGTGCCAGCAGCCCACCGTCCTCGGGAAGTGGAAACACCATATATTTT
TRBJ2-1 TRBD2 TRBV6-5 . CASSSRTSGPYNEQFF TGTGCCAGCAGTTCTAGGACTAGCGGGCCTTACAATGAGCAGTTCTTC
TRBJ2-1 TRBD2 TRBV7-3 once CASSPLAGGKENEQFF TGTGCCAGCAGCCCCCTAGCGGGGGGTAAAGAAAATGAGCAGTTCTTC
TRBJ1-5 . TRBV2 . CASSEGLLANQPQHF TGTGCCAGCAGTGAAGGACTATTAGCAAATCAGCCCCAGCATTTT